This entry lists 21 T cell receptor beta chains sequenced from one sample in a study of T cell repertoires in ileal Crohn's disease. Measured with immunoSEQ multiplex PCR; TCRdb has only the in-frame clones, and not every one. The sample carries 55,000 to 65,000 clones, roughly 91% recorded once. This sample's time point: neoterminal ileum biopsy at postoperative endoscopy, about 6 months after surgery. The sample was ileal tissue. These receptors came from an adult with Crohn's disease.

V is TRBV7-9 and J is TRBJ1-1, with 8 bases identical to TRBD1. In germline, CDR1 is SEHNR, CDR2 FQNEAQ (reference sequence). V trimming: 3 bases; J trimming: 10 bases; junction bases outside the gene matches: 7. The CDR3 loop spans 13 amino acids. The CDR3, as DNA: TGTGCCAGCAGCTTTACGGATACAGGGGGAGCTTTCTTT. This encodes CASSFTDTGGAFF. Variable domain in full (rest from reference TRBV7-9 and TRBJ1-1): DTGVSQNPRHKITKRGQNVTFRCDPISEHNRLYWYRQTLGQGPEFLTYFQNEAQLEKSRLLSDRFSAERPKGSFSTLEIQRTEQGDSAMYLCASSFTDTGGAFFGQGTRLTVV.

The V and J genes are TRBV27 and TRBJ2-6; D is unclear. V lost 4 bases and J 2 bases, leaving 6 bases between the germline ends. There are 14 residues in the CDR3. The V gene's germline CDR1 is MNHEY and CDR2 SMNVEV (reference sequence). The DNA of the CDR3 is TGTGCCAGCAGTTACTACCCTGGGGCCAACGTCCTGACTTTC. Translating gives CASSYYPGANVLTF.

The chain couples TRBV11-3 to TRBJ2-7; D gene uncertain. CDR1 is SGHNT, CDR2 YENEEA, per germline. This CDR3 is built from 11 residues. Trimming took off 4 bases at V and 6 bases at J, with 7 bases between the two ends. The CDR3 sequence: CASSSVAEQYF. CDR3 DNA sequence: TGTGCCAGCAGCTCAGTAGCCGAGCAGTACTTC.

The chain is built from TRBV30 and TRBJ2-2, with TRBD2 matching 8 bases. The germline V gene encodes CDR1 GTSNPN and CDR2 SVGIG (reference sequence). CDR3 length: 14 amino acids. The ends lost 1 base at V and 6 bases at J; junction bases unmatched: 4. The CDR3 region has the DNA TGTGCCTGGAGTGAGGGACTAGTGTCCGGGGAGCTGTTTTTT. Translation: CAWSEGLVSGELFF.

This clone has just a few counts. J is TRBJ1-5 and V is TRBV2; D call uncertain. This CDR3 has 11 amino acids. The V end lost 6 bases, the J end lost 4 bases, and 4 bases lay between the germline ends. Germline CDR1 SNHLY, CDR2 FYNNEI. The CDR3 region has the DNA TGTGCCAGCAGCCTAAATCAGCCCCAGCATTTT. Its protein is CASSLNQPQHF.

The gene calls are TRBV11-1 and TRBJ2-7, with 10 bases lining up with TRBD1. The germline V gene encodes CDR1 SGHAT and CDR2 FQDESV (reference sequence). J gave up 5 bases and V 5 bases, and 3 bases lay outside the gene matches. This CDR3 contains 13 residues. CDR3 sequence reads: CASSHGTGDEQYF. CDR3 in DNA: TGTGCCAGCAGCCACGGGACAGGGGACGAGCAGTACTTC.

The rearrangement joins TRBV4-1 to TRBJ1-3; 9 nucleotides line up with TRBD1. The length of the CDR3 is 19 residues. J lost 5 bases, V lost 3 bases, and 17 bases had no gene match. Germline V gene sequence: CDR1 MGHRA, CDR2 YSYEKL. The CDR3 protein is CASSHLGQTRDRARNTIYF. The CDR3, as DNA: TGCGCCAGCAGCCATCTGGGTCAAACACGGGACAGGGCGAGAAACACCATATATTTT.

This rearrangement joins TRBV5-4 to TRBJ1-4; D possibly corresponds to TRBD1 (6 bases). The V end lost 2 bases, the J end lost 4 bases, and 12 bases lay between the germline ends. CDR1 SGHNT and CDR2 YYREEE come from the germline V gene (reference sequence). The CDR3 sequence is 15 residues long. CDR3 protein: CASSFKTGNNEKLFF. For the CDR3, the DNA is TGTGCCAGCAGCTTTAAGACAGGAAATAATGAAAAACTGTTTTTT.

J is TRBJ1-1 and V is TRBV5-1, with TRBD1 matching over 9 bases. Germline-derived CDR1 and CDR2 are SGHRS and YFSETQ. The V and J ends lost 4 bases and 2 bases, in that order; junction bases with no gene match: 6. The CDR3 runs 15 residues. In DNA, the CDR3 is TGCGCCAGCAGCCTAACAGGGGGCCTAAACACTGAAGCTTTCTTT. The encoded protein is CASSLTGGLNTEAFF.

The chain couples TRBV20-1 to TRBJ2-7, with 7 positions matching TRBD1. CDR1 and CDR2 from the germline V gene are DFQATT and SNEGSKA (reference sequence). CDR3 size: 11 residues. CDR3 sequence: CSPITGVEQYV. The DNA for the CDR3 is TGCAGCCCGATAACAGGGGTCGAGCAGTACGTC.

The CDR3 is CASSPTGERLYGYTF. The CDR3, as DNA: TGCGCCAGCAGCCCCACAGGTGAAAGGCTCTATGGCTACACCTTC. This chain uses TRBV4-1 with TRBJ1-2; possible D gene TRBD1, 5 bases. Germline CDR1 MGHRA, CDR2 YSYEKL. The CDR3 extends over 15 amino acids. Trimming stripped 4 bases from V and 4 bases from J, with 16 bases between.

CDR3 sequence (DNA): TGTGCCAGCAGCGCGGAGGGGACAGGCACTAATGAAAAACTGTTTTTT. Its translation: CASSAEGTGTNEKLFF. This chain connects TRBV9 to TRBJ1-4; 8 bases map to TRBD1. Germline V gene lookup returns CDR1 SGDLS and CDR2 YYNGEE. The CDR3 spans 16 residues. V gave up 3 bases and J gave up 2 bases; unmatched junction bases: 6.

This chain links TRBV28 with TRBJ2-7; no reliable D call. This CDR3 comprises 13 residues. V shed 4 bases and J shed 1 base, with 8 bases lying between them. The germline V gene encodes CDR1 MDHEN and CDR2 SYDVKM. The CDR3 reads CASSSTQSYEQYV. The CDR3 DNA reads as TGTGCCAGCAGTTCGACTCAATCCTACGAGCAGTACGTC.

V gene TRBV6-6 combines with J gene TRBJ1-2; D possibly corresponds to TRBD1 (6 bases). V was cut by 7 bases and J by 8 bases, with 20 bases left in between. This CDR3 has 14 residues. Looked up from germline, CDR1 is MNHNY and CDR2 is SVGAGI (reference sequence). Written as DNA, the CDR3 is TGTGCCAGCACCGCTACAGGGAAGGAATCCGGCTACACCTTC. Translating it yields CASTATGKESGYTF.

The J gene is TRBJ2-1, the V gene TRBV5-4; 11 nucleotides line up with TRBD2. Trimming took 4 bases from V and 8 from J; bases not matched to a gene: 8. Per germline, CDR1 SGHNT and CDR2 YYREEE (reference sequence). This CDR3 has 15 amino acids. CDR3 in DNA: TGTGCCAGCAGCGAGGAACTAGCGGGGGTTTATGAGCAGTTCTTC. This sequence encodes CASSEELAGVYEQFF.

V and J are TRBV6-5 and TRBJ2-7; a possible D gene is TRBD2 (6 bases). Germline V gene lookup returns CDR1 MNHEY and CDR2 SVGAGI. V gave up 4 bases and J gave up 4 bases, with 14 bases separating them. CDR3 length equals 14 residues. The CDR3 coding sequence is TGTGCCAGCAGTTCCGGGAGCGCACCGTACGAGCAGTACGTC. Amino acid sequence: CASSSGSAPYEQYV.

This clone was counted between two and nine times. This chain connects TRBV27 to TRBJ1-3; 7 bases line up with TRBD1. The CDR3 has 15 amino acids. Germline V gives CDR1 MNHEY, CDR2 SMNVEV (reference sequence). V was clipped by 8 bases and J by 5 bases; unmatched bases: 12. CDR3 nucleotides: TGTGCCAGCTCCTCACAGGGGCTGGATCGAAACACCATATATTTT. Translating it yields CASSSQGLDRNTIYF.

This CDR3 reads CASSEGAQGNTIYF. In DNA form, the CDR3 reads TGTGCCAGCAGTGAAGGGGCGCAAGGAAACACCATATATTTT. This rearrangement joins TRBV6-1 to TRBJ1-3, with D uncertain. Trimming stripped 1 base from V and 4 bases from J, with 8 bases between. This CDR3 comprises 14 residues. CDR1 MNHNS and CDR2 SASEGT come from the germline V gene.

The chain uses TRBV7-2 and TRBJ1-2; D remains unclear. Germline CDR1 and CDR2: SGHTA and FQGNSA. The V and J ends lost 0 bases and 4 bases respectively, with 9 bases between them. The CDR3 runs 14 residues. CDR3 sequence (DNA): TGTGCCAGCAGCTTAGCGCAGTCGCCCTATGGCTACACCTTC. Encoded protein: CASSLAQSPYGYTF.

This chain connects TRBV29-1 to TRBJ1-1, with TRBD1 as a possible D gene (5 bases). Trimming shortened V by 3 bases and J by 7 bases, and 12 bases separated the two germline ends. This CDR3 is 12 amino acids long. Germline CDR1 is SQVTM and CDR2 is ANQGSEA. The CDR3 coding sequence is TGCAGCGTTGATTTGTCAGGGAATGAAGCTTTCTTT. The encoded protein is CSVDLSGNEAFF.

The chain joins TRBV7-2 to TRBJ2-2; D perhaps matches TRBD2 (5 bases). V lost 5 bases and J 5 bases, leaving 12 bases between the germline ends. The germline CDR1 and CDR2 sequences are SGHTA and FQGNSA. The CDR3 runs to 14 residues. The CDR3 loop reads CASSPGFQTGELFF. Here the CDR3 DNA reads TGTGCCAGCAGCCCGGGGTTTCAGACCGGGGAGCTGTTTTTT.